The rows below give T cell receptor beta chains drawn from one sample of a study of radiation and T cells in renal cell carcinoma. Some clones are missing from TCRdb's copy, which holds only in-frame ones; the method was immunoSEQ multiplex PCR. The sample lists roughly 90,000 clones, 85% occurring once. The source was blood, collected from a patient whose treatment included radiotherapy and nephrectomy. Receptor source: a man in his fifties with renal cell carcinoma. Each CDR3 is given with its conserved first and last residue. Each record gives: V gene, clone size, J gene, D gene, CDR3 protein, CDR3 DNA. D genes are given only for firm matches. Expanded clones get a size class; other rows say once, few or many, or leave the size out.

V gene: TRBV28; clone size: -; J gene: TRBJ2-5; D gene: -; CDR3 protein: CASSLIEGVRQETQYF; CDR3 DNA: TGTGCCAGCAGTTTAATCGAGGGGGTGAGGCAAGAGACCCAGTACTTC
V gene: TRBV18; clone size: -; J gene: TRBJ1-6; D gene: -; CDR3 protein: CASSPTSDTPSPLHF; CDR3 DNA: TGTGCCAGCTCACCTACCTCGGACACCCCTTCACCCCTCCACTTT
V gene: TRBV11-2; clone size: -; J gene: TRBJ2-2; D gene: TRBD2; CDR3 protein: CASSPIRGENTGELFF; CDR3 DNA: TGTGCCAGCAGCCCCATCCGGGGGGAGAACACCGGGGAGCTGTTTTTT
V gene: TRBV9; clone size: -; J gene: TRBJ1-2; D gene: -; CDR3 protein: CASSVDEVQHGYTF; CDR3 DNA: TGTGCCAGCAGCGTAGACGAAGTCCAACATGGCTACACCTTC
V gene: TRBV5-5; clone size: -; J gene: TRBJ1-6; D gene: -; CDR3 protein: CASSLAGRINSPLHF; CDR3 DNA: TGTGCCAGCAGCTTGGCTGGACGGATTAATTCACCCCTCCACTTT
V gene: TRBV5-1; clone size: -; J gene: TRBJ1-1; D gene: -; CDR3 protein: CASRGGSMNTEAFF; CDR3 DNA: TGCGCCAGCAGAGGTGGGAGCATGAACACTGAAGCTTTCTTT
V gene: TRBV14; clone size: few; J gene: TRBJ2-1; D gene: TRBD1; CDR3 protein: CASSARDRGLEQFF; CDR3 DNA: TGTGCCAGCAGCGCCCGGGACAGGGGGCTCGAGCAGTTCTTC
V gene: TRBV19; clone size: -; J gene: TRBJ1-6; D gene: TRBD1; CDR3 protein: CASSPSGTANSPLHF; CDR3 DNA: TGTGCCAGTAGCCCTTCCGGGACAGCCAATTCACCCCTCCACTTT
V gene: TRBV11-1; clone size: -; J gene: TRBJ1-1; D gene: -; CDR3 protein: CASSLVKGNTEAFF; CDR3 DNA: TGTGCCAGCAGCTTAGTAAAGGGGAACACTGAAGCTTTCTTT
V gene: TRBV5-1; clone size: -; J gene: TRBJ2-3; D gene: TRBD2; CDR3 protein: CASSRPVGEKRLAGGPQDTQYF; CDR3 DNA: TGCGCCAGCAGCCGGCCTGTGGGCGAAAAGAGGTTAGCGGGGGGGCCTCAAGATACGCAGTATTTT
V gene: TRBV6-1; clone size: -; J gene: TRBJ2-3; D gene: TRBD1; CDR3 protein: CASDRVTDTQYF; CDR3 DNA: TGTGCCAGTGACAGGGTCACAGATACGCAGTATTTT
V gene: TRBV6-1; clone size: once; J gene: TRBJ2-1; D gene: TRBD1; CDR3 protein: CASSDIGDRNFF; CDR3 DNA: TGTGCCAGCAGTGATATTGGGGACAGAAACTTCTTC
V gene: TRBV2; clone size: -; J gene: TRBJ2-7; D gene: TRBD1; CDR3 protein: CASSEGQGFIYEQYF; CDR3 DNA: TGTGCCAGCAGTGAGGGACAGGGTTTCATCTACGAGCAGTACTTC
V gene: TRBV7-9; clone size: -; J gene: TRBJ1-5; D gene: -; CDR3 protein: CASSPSPYQPQHF; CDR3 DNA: TGTGCCAGCAGCCCTTCACCGTATCAGCCCCAGCATTTT
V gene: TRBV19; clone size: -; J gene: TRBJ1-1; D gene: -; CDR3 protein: CASSTPGFTQKNTEAFF; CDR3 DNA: TGTGCCAGTAGTACCCCGGGGTTCACCCAAAAGAACACTGAAGCTTTCTTT
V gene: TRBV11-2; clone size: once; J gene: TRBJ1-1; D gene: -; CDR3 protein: CASSSYTEAFF; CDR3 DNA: TGTGCCAGCAGCTCGTACACTGAAGCTTTCTTT
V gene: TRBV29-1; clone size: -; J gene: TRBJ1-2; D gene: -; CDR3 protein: CSVEGGWKTNYGYTF; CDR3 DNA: TGCAGCGTTGAAGGAGGGTGGAAAACTAACTATGGCTACACCTTC
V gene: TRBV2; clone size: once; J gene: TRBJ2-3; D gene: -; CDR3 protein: CATRGGGDTDTQYF; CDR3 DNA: TGTGCCACCCGGGGAGGGGGTGACACAGATACGCAGTATTTT
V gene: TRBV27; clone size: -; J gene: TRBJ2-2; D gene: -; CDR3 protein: CASSSQRPGELFF; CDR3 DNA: TGTGCCAGCAGTTCGCAGAGACCCGGGGAGCTGTTTTTT
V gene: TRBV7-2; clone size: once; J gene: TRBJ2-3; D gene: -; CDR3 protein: CASSSRGTQYF; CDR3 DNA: TGTGCCAGCAGCTCGAGGGGCACGCAGTATTTT
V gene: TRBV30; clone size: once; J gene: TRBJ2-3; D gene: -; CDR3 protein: CAWSVQGGATDTQYF; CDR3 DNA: TGTGCCTGGAGTGTACAGGGCGGGGCCACAGATACGCAGTATTTT
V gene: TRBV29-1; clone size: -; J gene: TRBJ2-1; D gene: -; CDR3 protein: CSVEWGNEQFF; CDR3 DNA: TGCAGCGTTGAGTGGGGAAATGAGCAGTTCTTC
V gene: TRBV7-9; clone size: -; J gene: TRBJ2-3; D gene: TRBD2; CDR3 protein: CASSRTSGSTDTQYF; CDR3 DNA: TGTGCCAGCAGCCGTACTAGCGGGAGCACAGATACGCAGTATTTT
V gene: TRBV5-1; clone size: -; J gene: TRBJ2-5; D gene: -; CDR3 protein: CASSPAGNQETQYF; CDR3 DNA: TGCGCCAGCAGCCCGGCCGGAAACCAAGAGACCCAGTACTTC
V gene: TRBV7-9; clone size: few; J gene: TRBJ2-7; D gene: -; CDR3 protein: CASSPEWGPEQYF; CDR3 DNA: TGTGCCAGCAGCCCGGAGTGGGGGCCCGAGCAGTACTTC
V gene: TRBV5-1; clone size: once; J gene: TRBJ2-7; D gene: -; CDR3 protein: CASSWRNPQQDEQYF; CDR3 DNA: TGCGCCAGCAGTTGGAGAAACCCCCAACAGGACGAGCAGTACTTC
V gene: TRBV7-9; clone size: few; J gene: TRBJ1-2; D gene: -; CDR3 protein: CASSFEGYGYTF; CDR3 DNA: TGTGCCAGCAGCTTCGAGGGCTATGGCTACACCTTC
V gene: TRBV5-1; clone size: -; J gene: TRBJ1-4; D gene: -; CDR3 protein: CASSLVTKNEKLLF; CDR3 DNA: TGCGCCAGCAGCCTCGTGACTAAGAATGAAAAACTGCTTTTT
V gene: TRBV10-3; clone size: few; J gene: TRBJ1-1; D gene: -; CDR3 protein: CAISPQTESPEAFF; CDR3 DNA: TGTGCCATCAGTCCCCAGACCGAGTCCCCTGAAGCTTTCTTT
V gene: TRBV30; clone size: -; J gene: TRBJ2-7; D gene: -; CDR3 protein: CAWGDAGYEQYF; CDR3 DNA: TGTGCCTGGGGGGACGCTGGCTACGAGCAGTACTTC
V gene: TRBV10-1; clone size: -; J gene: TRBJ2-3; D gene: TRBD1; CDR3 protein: CASSGGGQASTDTQYF; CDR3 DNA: TGCGCCAGCAGCGGAGGGGGACAGGCTAGCACAGATACGCAGTATTTT
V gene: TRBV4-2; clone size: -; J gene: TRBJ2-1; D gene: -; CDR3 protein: CASSQEQGQNEQFF; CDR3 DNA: TGTGCCAGCAGCCAAGAGCAGGGACAAAATGAGCAGTTCTTC
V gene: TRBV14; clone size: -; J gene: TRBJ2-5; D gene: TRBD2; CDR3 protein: CASSPPAGGRETQYF; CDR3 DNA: TGTGCCAGCAGCCCCCCCGCGGGGGGGCGGGAGACCCAGTACTTC
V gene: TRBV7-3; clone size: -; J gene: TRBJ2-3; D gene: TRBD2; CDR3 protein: CASSLAGGPTDTQYF; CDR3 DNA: TGTGCCAGCAGCTTAGCGGGAGGGCCAACAGATACGCAGTATTTT
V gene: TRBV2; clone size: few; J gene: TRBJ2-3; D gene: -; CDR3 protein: CASSVGGTGDTQYF; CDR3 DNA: TGTGCCAGCAGTGTAGGGGGAACTGGGGATACGCAGTATTTT
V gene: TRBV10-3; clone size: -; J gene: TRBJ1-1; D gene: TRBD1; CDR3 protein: CAINWDRENTEAFF; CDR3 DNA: TGTGCCATCAATTGGGACAGGGAGAACACTGAAGCTTTCTTT
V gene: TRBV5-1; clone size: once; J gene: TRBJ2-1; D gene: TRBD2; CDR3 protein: CASSTSDSYNEQFF; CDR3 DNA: TGCGCCAGCAGCACTAGCGACTCCTACAATGAGCAGTTCTTC
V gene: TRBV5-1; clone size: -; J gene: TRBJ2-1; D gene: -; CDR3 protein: CASSFQGSYNEQFF; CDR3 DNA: TGCGCCAGCAGCTTCCAGGGGAGCTACAATGAGCAGTTCTTC
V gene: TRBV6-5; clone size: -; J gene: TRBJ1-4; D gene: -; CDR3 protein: CASSQLGGAKEKLFF; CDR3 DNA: TGTGCCAGCAGTCAGCTCGGAGGGGCTAAGGAAAAACTGTTTTTT
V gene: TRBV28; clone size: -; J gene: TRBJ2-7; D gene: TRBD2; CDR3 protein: CASRPGLSNYEQYF; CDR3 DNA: TGTGCCAGCAGACCGGGACTATCGAACTACGAGCAGTACTTC
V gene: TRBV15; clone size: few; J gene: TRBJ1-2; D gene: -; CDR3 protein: CATSTAYGYTF; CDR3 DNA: TGTGCCACCAGCACAGCCTATGGCTACACCTTC
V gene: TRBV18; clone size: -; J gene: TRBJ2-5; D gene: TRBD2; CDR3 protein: CASSLNPGGSETQYF; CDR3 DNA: TGTGCCAGCTCTCTTAACCCGGGAGGGTCAGAGACCCAGTACTTC
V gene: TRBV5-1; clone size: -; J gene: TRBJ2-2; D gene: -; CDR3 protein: CASSLVAGELFF; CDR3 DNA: TGCGCCAGCAGCTTGGTTGCCGGGGAGCTGTTTTTT
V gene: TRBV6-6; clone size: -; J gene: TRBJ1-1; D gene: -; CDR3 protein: CASSSNGGETEAFF; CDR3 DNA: TGTGCCAGCAGTTCCAACGGTGGCGAGACTGAAGCTTTCTTT
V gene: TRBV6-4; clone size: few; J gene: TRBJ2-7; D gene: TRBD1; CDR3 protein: CASSRDRGDEQYF; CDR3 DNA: TGTGCCAGCAGCCGGGACAGGGGGGACGAGCAGTACTTC
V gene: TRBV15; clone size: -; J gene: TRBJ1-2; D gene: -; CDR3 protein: CATSRARTEVGYGYTF; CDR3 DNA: TGTGCCACCAGCAGAGCGCGCACAGAGGTAGGATATGGCTACACCTTC
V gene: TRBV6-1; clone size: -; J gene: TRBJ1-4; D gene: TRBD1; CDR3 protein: CASNRDRGEKLFF; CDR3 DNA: TGTGCCAGCAACCGGGACAGGGGTGAAAAACTGTTTTTT
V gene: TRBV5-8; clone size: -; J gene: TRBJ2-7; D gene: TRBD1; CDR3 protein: CASTHGQGAYEQYF; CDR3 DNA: TGTGCCAGCACCCACGGACAGGGGGCTTACGAGCAGTACTTC
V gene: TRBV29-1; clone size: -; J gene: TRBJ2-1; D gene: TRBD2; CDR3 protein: CSVEQAVSGSVRFF; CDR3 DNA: TGCAGCGTTGAACAGGCGGTTAGCGGGAGCGTTCGGTTCTTC
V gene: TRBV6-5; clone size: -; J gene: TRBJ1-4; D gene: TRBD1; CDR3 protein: CASSYSLSGTGWELFF; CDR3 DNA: TGTGCCAGCAGTTACTCATTATCGGGGACAGGGTGGGAACTGTTTTTT
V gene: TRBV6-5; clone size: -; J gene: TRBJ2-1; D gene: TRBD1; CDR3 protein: CASSYSGTGGNEQFF; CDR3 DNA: TGTGCCAGCAGTTACTCCGGGACAGGGGGCAATGAGCAGTTCTTC